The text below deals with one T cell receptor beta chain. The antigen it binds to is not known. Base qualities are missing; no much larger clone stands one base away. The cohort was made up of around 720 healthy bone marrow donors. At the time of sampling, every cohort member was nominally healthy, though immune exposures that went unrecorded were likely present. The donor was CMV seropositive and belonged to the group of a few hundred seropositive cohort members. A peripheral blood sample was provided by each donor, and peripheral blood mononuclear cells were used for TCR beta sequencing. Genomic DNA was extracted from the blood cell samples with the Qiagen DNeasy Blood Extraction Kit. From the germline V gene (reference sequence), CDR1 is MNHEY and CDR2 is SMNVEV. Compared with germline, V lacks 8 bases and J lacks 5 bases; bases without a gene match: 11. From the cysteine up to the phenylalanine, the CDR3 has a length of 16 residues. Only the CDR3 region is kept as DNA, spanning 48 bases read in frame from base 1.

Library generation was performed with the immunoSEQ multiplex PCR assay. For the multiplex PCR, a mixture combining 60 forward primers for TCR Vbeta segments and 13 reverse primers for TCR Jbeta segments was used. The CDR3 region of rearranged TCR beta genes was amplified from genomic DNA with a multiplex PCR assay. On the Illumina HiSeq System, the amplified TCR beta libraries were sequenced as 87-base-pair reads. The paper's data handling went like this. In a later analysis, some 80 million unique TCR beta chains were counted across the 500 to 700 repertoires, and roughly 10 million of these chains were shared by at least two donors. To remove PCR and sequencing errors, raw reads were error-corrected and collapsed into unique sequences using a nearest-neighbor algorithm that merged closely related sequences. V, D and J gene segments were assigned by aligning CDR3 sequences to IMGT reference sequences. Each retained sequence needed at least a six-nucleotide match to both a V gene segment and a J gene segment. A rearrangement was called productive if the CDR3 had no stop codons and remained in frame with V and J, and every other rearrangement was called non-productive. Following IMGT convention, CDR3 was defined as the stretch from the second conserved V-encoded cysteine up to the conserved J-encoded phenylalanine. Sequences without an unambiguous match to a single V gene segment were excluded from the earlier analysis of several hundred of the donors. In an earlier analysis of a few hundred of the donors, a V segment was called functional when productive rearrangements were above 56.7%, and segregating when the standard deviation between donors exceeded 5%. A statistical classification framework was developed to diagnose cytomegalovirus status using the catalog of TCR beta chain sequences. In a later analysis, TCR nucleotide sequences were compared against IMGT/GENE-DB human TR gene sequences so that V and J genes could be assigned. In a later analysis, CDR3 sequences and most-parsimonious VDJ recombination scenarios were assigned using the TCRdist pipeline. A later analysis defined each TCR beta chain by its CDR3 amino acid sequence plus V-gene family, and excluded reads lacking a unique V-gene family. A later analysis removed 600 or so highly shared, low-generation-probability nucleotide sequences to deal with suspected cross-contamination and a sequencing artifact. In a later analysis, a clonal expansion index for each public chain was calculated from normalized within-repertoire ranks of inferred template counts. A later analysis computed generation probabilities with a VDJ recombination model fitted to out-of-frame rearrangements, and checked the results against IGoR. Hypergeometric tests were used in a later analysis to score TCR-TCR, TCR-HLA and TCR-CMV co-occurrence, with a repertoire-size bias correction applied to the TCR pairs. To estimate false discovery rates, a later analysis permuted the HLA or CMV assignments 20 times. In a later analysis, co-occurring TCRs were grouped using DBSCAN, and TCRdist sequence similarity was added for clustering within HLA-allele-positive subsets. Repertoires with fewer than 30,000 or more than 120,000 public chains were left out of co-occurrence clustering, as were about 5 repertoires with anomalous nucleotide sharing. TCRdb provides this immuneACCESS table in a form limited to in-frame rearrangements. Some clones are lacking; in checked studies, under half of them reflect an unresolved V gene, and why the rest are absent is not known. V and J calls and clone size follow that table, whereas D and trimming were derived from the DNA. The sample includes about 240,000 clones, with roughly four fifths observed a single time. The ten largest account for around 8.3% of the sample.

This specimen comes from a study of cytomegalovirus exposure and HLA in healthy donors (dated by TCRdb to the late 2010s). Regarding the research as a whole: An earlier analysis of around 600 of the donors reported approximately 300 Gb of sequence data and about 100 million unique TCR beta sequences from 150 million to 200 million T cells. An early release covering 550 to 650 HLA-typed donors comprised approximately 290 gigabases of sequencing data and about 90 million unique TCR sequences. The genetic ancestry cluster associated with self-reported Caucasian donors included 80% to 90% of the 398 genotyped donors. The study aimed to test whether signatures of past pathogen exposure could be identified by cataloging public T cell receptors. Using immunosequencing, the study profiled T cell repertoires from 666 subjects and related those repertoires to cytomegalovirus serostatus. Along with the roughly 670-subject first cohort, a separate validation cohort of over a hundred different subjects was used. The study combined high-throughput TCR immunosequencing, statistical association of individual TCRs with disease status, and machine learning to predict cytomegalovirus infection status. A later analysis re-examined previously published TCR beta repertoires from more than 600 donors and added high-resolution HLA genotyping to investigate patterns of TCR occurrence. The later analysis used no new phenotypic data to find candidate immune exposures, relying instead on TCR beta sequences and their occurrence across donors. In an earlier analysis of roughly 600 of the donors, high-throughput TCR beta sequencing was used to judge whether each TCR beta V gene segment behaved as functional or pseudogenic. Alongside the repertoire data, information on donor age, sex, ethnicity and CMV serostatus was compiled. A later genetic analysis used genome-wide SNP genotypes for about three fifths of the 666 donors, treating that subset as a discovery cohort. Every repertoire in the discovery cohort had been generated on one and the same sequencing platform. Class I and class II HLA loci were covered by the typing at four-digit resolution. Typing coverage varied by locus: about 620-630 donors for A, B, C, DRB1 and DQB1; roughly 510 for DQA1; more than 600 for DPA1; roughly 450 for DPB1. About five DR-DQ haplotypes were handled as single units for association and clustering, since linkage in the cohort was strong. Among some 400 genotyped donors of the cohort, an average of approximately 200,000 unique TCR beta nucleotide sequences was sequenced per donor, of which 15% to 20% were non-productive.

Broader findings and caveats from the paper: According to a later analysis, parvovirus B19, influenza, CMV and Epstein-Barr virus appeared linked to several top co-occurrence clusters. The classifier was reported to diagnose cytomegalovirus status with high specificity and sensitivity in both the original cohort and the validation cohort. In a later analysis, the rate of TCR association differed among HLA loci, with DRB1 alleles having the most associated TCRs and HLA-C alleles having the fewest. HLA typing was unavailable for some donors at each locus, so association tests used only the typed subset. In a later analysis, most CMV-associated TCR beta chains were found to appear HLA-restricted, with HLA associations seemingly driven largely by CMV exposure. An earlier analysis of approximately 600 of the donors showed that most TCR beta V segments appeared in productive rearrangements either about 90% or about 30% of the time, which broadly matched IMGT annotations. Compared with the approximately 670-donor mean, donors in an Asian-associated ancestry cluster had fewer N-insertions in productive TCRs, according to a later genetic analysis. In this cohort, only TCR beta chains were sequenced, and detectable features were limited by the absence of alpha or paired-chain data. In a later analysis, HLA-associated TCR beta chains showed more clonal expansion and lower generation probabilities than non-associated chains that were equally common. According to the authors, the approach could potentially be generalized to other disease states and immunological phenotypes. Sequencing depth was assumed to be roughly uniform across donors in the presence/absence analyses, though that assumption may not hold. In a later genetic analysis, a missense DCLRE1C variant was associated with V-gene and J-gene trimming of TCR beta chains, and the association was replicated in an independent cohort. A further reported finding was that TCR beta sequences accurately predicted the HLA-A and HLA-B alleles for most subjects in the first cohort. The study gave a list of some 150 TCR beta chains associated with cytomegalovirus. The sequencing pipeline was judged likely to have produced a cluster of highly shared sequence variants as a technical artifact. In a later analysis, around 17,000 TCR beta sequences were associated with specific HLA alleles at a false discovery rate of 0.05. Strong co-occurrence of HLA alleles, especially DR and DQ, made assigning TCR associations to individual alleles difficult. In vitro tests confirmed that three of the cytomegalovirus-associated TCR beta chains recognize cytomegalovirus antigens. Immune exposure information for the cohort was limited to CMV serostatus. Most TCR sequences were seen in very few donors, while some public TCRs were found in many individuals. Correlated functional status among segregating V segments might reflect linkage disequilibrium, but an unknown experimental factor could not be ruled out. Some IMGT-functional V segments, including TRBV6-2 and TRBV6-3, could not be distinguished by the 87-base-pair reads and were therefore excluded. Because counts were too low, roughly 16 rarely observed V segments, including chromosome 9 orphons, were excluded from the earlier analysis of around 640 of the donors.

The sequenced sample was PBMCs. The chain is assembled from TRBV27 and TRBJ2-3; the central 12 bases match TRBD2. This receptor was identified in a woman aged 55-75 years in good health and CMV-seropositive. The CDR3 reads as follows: CASGSGTSGWVDTQYF. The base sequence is TGTGCCAGCGGCTCGGGGACTAGCGGGTGGGTAGATACGCAGTATTTT.